The clone carrying this T cell receptor (beta chain) was observed a few times. This record belongs to a study of T cells in Graves' hyperthyroidism and ophthalmopathy. Germline CDR1 MNHEY, CDR2 SVGAGI. V gave up 5 bases and J gave up 4 bases, with 11 bases separating them. CDR3 length: 14 amino acids. TCR beta CDR3 region amplification was performed from RNA transcripts. TCR CDR3 regions were first amplified by RT-PCR with HTBI primers. TCRdb re-called the multiplex PCR reads through MiXCR, storing one row per CDR3 protein. Of 400,000 to 550,000 distinct CDR3 sequences listed, around a quarter were seen once; the top ten hold approximately 11%.

Sequences were obtained from blood. The chain has TRBV6-5 and TRBJ2-2; D might be TRBD2 (5 bases). The clonotype was recovered from a woman younger than 45 with Graves' ophthalmopathy. CDR3 protein: CASSNTGITGELFF. CDR3 DNA sequence: TGTGCCAGCAGTAACACCGGGATCACCGGGGAGCTGTTTTTT.